This record covers a single T cell receptor (beta chain). The antigen is unknown. The data were obtained in a study of T cells in localized non-small cell lung cancer. Libraries were prepared by immunoSEQ multiplex PCR; TCRdb keeps only in-frame clonotypes and omits some of them. The profile covers 100,000 or so clones, with roughly 93% appearing a single time and roughly 4.3% taken by the ten largest. The CDR3 has 12 amino acids. With 1 base removed from V and 11 bases from J, the gap between germline ends came to 8 bases. Germline CDR1 reads SGHAT; CDR2 reads FQNNGV. Findings of the study overall: Higher adjacent-lung clonality was associated with shorter survival. Because researchers sequenced only one region of the tumor, heterogeneity is still possible. Detection in adjacent lung was observed for a median 57 of the top 100 tumor clones.

The J gene is TRBJ1-4, the V gene TRBV11-2; D is unresolved. Sample: PBMCs, taken before any cancer treatment. The source of this sequence is a woman aged 40 to 75 with stage II squamous cell lung carcinoma. The CDR3 DNA reads TGTGCCAGCAGCTTAGGGGTCCCCAAACTGTTTTTT. This encodes CASSLGVPKLFF.